This entry lists 11 T cell receptor beta chains sequenced from one sample in a study of T cell clonality in common variable immunodeficiency. Assay used: immunoSEQ multiplex PCR; TCRdb lists only in-frame clones, some missing. Singletons are absent from the sample, which has 35,000 to 50,000 clones. Sequencing was done on a sample of peripheral blood mononuclear cells. The receptor source for this set is a person aged 18 to 75 in good health.

This clone appeared many times. The CDR3 goes on 3 residues after the read ends, and that part is filled in from the germline J gene. The V call is TRBV19, the J call TRBJ2-7, with D perhaps matching TRBD2 (6 bases). The V end lost 3 bases, the J end lost 2 bases, and 14 bases lay between the germline ends. This CDR3 comprises 15 residues. Germline V gene lookup returns CDR1 LNHDA and CDR2 SQIVND (reference sequence). The sequenced part of the CDR3 DNA is TGTGCCAGTAGTATTCGTAGCGGTCCTGCCTACGAG. Translation: CASSIRSGPAYE. The complete CDR3 reads CASSIRSGPAYEQYF. The entire variable domain, with the rest obtained from reference TRBV19 and TRBJ2-7, is as follows: DGGITQSPKYLFRKEGQNVTLSCEQNLNHDAMYWYRQDPGQGLRLIYYSQIVNDFQKGDIAEGYSVSREKKESFPLTVTSAQKNPTAFYLCASSIRSGPAYEQYFGPGTRLTVT.

This clone has a count of ten or more. The read is 3 residues too short to cover the CDR3 end, so that end is filled in from the germline J gene. The chain uses TRBV7-2 and TRBJ2-7, with 8 bases matching TRBD1. This CDR3 spans 15 amino acids. V was pared by 5 bases and J by 2 bases, with 8 bases of the junction left unmatched. Germline-derived CDR1 and CDR2 are SGHTA and FQGNSA. Here the CDR3 reads CASSGRQGLTYEQYF. The part of the CDR3 DNA that was read is TGTGCCAGCAGCGGCCGACAGGGGTTAACCTACGAG.

This clone came up many times. The read terminates 3 residues ahead of where the CDR3 ends, so the germline J gene completes it. The V call is TRBV7-8, the J call TRBJ2-1; TRBD1 agrees at 12 bases. The CDR3 sequence is 18 residues long. The V and J ends lost 1 base and 8 bases, in that order; junction bases with no gene match: 12. CDR1 is SGHVS and CDR2 is FQNEAQ in the germline V gene. CDR3: CASSLGWTPGQGADEQFF. The part of the CDR3 DNA that was read is TGTGCCAGCAGCTTAGGATGGACACCGGGACAGGGGGCGGATGAG. Full variable domain (remainder filled in from reference TRBV7-8 and TRBJ2-1): GAGVSQSPRYKVAKRGQDVALRCDPISGHVSLFWYQQALGQGPEFLTYFQNEAQLDKSGLPSDRFFAERPEGSVSTLKIQRTQQEDSAVYLCASSLGWTPGQGADEQFFGPGTRLTVL.

The sample holds many counts of this clone. The observed sequence ends 3 residues before the CDR3 terminus, with the missing tail filled in from the germline J gene. The chain recombines TRBV10-3 with TRBJ2-4, with D perhaps matching TRBD2 (6 bases). This CDR3 spans 16 amino acids. Between the trimmed V and J ends, which lost 5 bases and 0 bases, there was a span of 14 bases. Germline CDR1 reads ENHRY; CDR2 reads SYGVKD. The sequenced CDR3 bases are TGTGCCATCAGTCCGGGGGTCTTTCAAGCCAAAAACATT. Amino acids: CAISPGVFQAKNI. The whole CDR3 region reads CAISPGVFQAKNIQYF.

This clone has ten or more counts. The read ends 3 residues shy of where the CDR3 ends; the end is completed using the germline J gene. The rearrangement uses TRBV5-1 and TRBJ2-7, with TRBD2 matching 10 bases. The V segment lost 1 base and the J segment 2 bases; nucleotides outside the gene matches: 15. Germline assignment: CDR1 SGHRS and CDR2 YFSETQ. The CDR3 totals 19 residues. The DNA read from the CDR3 is TGCGCCAGCAGCTTGCCCTCTAGCGGGAGTAATTTGGGAACCTACGAG. This translates into CASSLPSSGSNLGTYE. The whole CDR3 region reads CASSLPSSGSNLGTYEQYF.

This clone showed up many times. The DNA ends 3 residues before the CDR3 does, and the rest of the CDR3 is filled in from the germline J gene. The chain has TRBV29-1 and TRBJ2-7; 7 bases map to TRBD2. V was pared by 5 bases and J by 2 bases, with 12 bases of the junction left unmatched. Per germline, CDR1 SQVTM and CDR2 ANQGSEA. The CDR3 is 15 amino acids. The covered CDR3 bases are TGCAGCGTTTCCGGGCGACTAGCTTATCCCTACGAG. The encoded protein is CSVSGRLAYPYE. The full CDR3 sequence reads CSVSGRLAYPYEQYF.

At least ten counts were recorded for this clone. The missing CDR3 end, 3 residues past where the read stops, is filled in from the germline J gene. The chain has TRBV20-1 and TRBJ2-3; 9 bases line up with TRBD2. This CDR3 is built from 16 residues. Per germline, CDR1 DFQATT and CDR2 SNEGSKA (reference sequence). Germline trimming cut 3 bases from V and 6 bases from J; bases unmatched to any gene: 13. CDR3 sequence reads: CSASPPSGKRADTQYF. The CDR3 DNA, read in part, is TGCAGTGCTAGTCCCCCTAGCGGGAAGAGGGCGGATACG.

To note about this clone: The CDR3 goes on 3 residues after the read ends, and that part is filled in from the germline J gene. The V call is TRBV7-6, the J call TRBJ1-1; D is undetermined. CDR3 size: 15 residues. Germline V gene data show CDR1 as SGHVS and CDR2 as FNYEAQ. Trimming removed 1 base at V and 0 bases at J, with 9 bases between. CDR3 bases read: TGTGCCAGCAGCTTAGGTCCGGGGATGAACACTGAA. Its translation is CASSLGPGMNTE. The full CDR3 protein reads CASSLGPGMNTEAFF.

This clone was picked up many times. CDR3 amino acids: CSARDSGGTGELFF. The sequenced CDR3 bases are TGCAGTGCTAGAGATAGTGGTGGCACCGGGGAG. The chain has TRBV20-1 and TRBJ2-2; the D is unclear. Sequencing ends 3 residues short of the CDR3 end; the germline J gene provides the rest. Trimming took 0 bases from V and 4 from J, leaving 9 bases between them. This CDR3 is built from 14 residues. Germline CDR1 and CDR2: DFQATT and SNEGSKA (reference sequence).

This clone was detected ten times or more. The read gets to within 3 residues of the CDR3 end, and the germline J gene fills in the rest. The chain employs TRBV29-1 and TRBJ2-6; D not certain. V lost 4 bases to trimming and J lost 0 bases, with 4 bases between them. The length of the CDR3 is 13 residues. Germline V CDR1 and CDR2: SQVTM, ANQGSEA. CDR3 loop: CSVAVSGANVLTF. Partial CDR3 DNA: TGCAGCGTTGCGGTCTCTGGGGCCAACGTC.

The table lists this clone with many counts. The sequenced fragment ends 3 residues before the CDR3 boundary, so the rest is inferred from the germline J gene. The chain has TRBV2 and TRBJ2-5; 7 bases fit TRBD2. The V segment lost 6 bases and the J segment 6 bases; nucleotides outside the gene matches: 13. This CDR3 is 15 amino acids long. Germline V lookup: CDR1 SNHLY, CDR2 FYNNEI. The CDR3 protein is CASSMGWAGEKTQYF. The sequenced CDR3 bases are TGTGCCAGCAGCATGGGATGGGCGGGAGAAAAGACC.